This TCR beta chain originates from a study of beta chain features in type 1 diabetes (dated by TCRdb to 2017 to 2018). Background on the whole study: Mean age, gender distribution, total cell number and subset yield were not different between patients and healthy donors. Whereas all 28 donors provided naive and central memory subsets, regulatory and stem cell-like memory subsets were isolated from just 8 patients and roughly 8 healthy donors. In the study, recently diagnosed type 1 diabetes patients and matched healthy donors were compared on the TCRB repertoires of their sorted circulating CD4+ T cell subsets. Across all samples, 107,917,701 sorted cells were examined, and cell number per subset correlated strongly with RNA yield. Overall study outcomes, separate from this receptor: Because small numbers of individuals were included in the HLA sub-analyses, any influence of HLA type on TCRB rearrangement was left unresolved. Because cDNA rather than genomic DNA was sequenced, highly expressing activated cells could have been over-represented, although no difference in activation and CD3 levels was found between groups. PCR may preferentially amplify shorter templates, but because patient and control samples were amplified and corrected together, any resulting skew would affect both groups equally. Naive, central memory and regulatory TCRB repertoires appeared more similar among patients than among healthy donors. At VDJ recombination sites, type 1 diabetes patients had fewer insertions and more deleted nucleotides, which implies abnormalities in thymic rearrangement. Type 1 diabetes patients showed a moderate but significant shortening of TCRB CDR3 length in all four CD4+ subsets.

This clone was detected only a few times. There is no known antigen for this receptor. No clone much larger than this one lies a single base away; base qualities are absent. The entire isolated RNA was reverse transcribed using the High Capacity cDNA Reverse Transcription Kit, and thus expressed TCRB transcripts were sequenced. Naive, central memory and regulatory T cell samples underwent deep immunoSEQ sequencing, averaging around 3.7 million total reads per sample. After sorted cells were lysed in RLT buffer, RNA was extracted with DNase-treated RNeasy Micro or Mini kits, with the choice depending on cell number. To prevent cross-contamination, each cell subset was processed individually, whereas patient and healthy donor samples were processed jointly. TCRB sequences were amplified from cDNA with the immunoSEQ multiplex PCR, producing 87-bp fragments spanning the CDR3 region. Sequencing of the amplicons was performed on the Illumina HiSeq platform. In the authors' own workflow: PCR bias was computationally corrected using synthetic template baselines, reads within Hamming distance 2 were collapsed, and singletons that could not be merged were discarded. By aligning reads against IMGT, V, D and J genes, CDR3 length, and insertions or deletions at six rearrangement sites were assigned. Within each subset, clonotype counts were normalized to the number of sorted cells before true diversity and Gini coefficients were calculated with the tcR R package. Repertoire sharing was quantified using the overlap coefficient calculated on TCRB nucleotide sequences. Out-of-frame TCRB sequences from naive cells were analyzed as a proxy for the pre-selection repertoire. Held by TCRdb, this immuneACCESS table contains in-frame sequences only and omits some clones. Under half of the omission traces to an unresolved V gene where checked; the cause of the rest is unknown. The V and J calls and clone size come from that table; D and trimming were worked out from the DNA. This sample comprises 600,000 or so clones, roughly 12% of them detected only once. The top ten clones comprise more than 0.09% of the sample.

Each donor gave one peripheral blood draw, averaging approximately 120 mL, which was collected into heparinised tubes. A BD FACSAria II was used to sort naive, central memory, regulatory and stem cell-like memory CD4+ T cells with a panel that included CD45RO, CCR7, CD25, CD127, CD95 and CD27. A purity above 95% was achieved for all sorted populations. PBMCs were isolated right away by Lymphoprep density gradient centrifugation and were stained directly, without culture. So that batch effects would be minimized, each experiment stained and sorted samples in pairs, pairing one healthy donor with one patient. Looking up the germline V gene (reference sequence) yields CDR1 PRHDT and CDR2 FYEKMQ. The junction shows trimming of 4 bases on V and 8 bases on J, plus 17 bases between the germline ends. The CDR3, from cysteine to phenylalanine, totals 14 residues. Of the read, only the CDR3 DNA is kept; its 42 bases are in frame from base 1.

This TCR derives from a man under 40 with type 1 diabetes. The sequenced sample consisted of naive CD4+ T cells from blood. Taken with the paper, the label for cell subset or site translates to: true naive CD4+ T cells. Recombination linked TRBV13 to TRBJ1-2; the D gene is unclear. The bases read TGTGCCAGCAGCTCATATCGGGTCAGCCGGGGCTACACCTTC. It codes for CASSSYRVSRGYTF. With the rest looked up from the reference TRBV13 and TRBJ1-2 genes rather than sequenced, the full variable domain is AAGVIQSPRHLIKEKRETATLKCYPIPRHDTVYWYQQGPGQDPQFLISFYEKMQSDKGSIPDRFSAQQFSDYHSELNMSSLELGDSALYFCASSSYRVSRGYTFGSGTRLTVV.